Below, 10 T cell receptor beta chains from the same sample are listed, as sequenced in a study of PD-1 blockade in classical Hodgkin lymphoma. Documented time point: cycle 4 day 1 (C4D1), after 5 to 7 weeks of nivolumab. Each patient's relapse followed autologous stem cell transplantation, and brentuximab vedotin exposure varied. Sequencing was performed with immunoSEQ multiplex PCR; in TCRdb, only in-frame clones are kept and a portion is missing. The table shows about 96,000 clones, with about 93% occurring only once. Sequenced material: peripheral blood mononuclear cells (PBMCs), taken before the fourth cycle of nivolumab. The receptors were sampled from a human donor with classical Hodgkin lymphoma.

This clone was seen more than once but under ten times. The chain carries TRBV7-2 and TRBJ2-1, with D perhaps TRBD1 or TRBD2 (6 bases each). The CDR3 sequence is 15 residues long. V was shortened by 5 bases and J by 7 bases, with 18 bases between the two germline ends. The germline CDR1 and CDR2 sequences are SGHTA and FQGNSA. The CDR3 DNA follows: TGTGCCAGCAGCAACCCCGGTGGGGGGCTAAATGAGCAGTTCTTC. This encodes CASSNPGGGLNEQFF.

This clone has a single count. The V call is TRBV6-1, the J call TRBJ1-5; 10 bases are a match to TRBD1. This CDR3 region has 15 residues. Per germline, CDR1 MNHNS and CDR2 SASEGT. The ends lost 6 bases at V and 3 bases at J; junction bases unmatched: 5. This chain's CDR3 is CASRLTGGDNQPQHF. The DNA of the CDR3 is TGTGCCAGCAGGTTGACAGGGGGCGACAATCAGCCCCAGCATTTT.

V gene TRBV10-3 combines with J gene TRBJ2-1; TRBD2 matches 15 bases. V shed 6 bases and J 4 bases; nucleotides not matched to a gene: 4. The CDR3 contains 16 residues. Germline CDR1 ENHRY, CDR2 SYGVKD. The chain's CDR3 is CAIRGTSGRQYNEQFF. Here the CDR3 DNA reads TGTGCCATCAGGGGGACTAGCGGGAGGCAATACAATGAGCAGTTCTTC.

The CDR3 DNA is TGTGCCAGCTTTTTGCTAGCGGGAGTTGGGTATACGCAGTATTTT. Amino acids: CASFLLAGVGYTQYF. V and J are TRBV27 and TRBJ2-3, with 10 bases aligning to TRBD2. The V gene's germline CDR1 is MNHEY and CDR2 SMNVEV (reference sequence). V was clipped by 8 bases and J by 7 bases; unmatched bases: 12. The CDR3 runs 15 residues.

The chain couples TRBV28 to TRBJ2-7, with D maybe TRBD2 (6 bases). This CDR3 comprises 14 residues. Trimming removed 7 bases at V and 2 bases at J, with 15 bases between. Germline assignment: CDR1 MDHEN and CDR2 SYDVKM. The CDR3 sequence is CASNPGGVTYEQYF. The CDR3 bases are TGTGCCAGCAACCCCGGCGGGGTAACCTACGAGCAGTACTTC.

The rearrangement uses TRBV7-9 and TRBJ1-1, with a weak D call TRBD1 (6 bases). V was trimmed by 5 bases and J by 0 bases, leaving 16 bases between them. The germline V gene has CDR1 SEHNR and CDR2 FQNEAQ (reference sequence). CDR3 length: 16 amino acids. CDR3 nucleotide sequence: TGTGCCAGCAGCCCCCGAACCGGGACACTGAACACTGAAGCTTTCTTT. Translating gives CASSPRTGTLNTEAFF.

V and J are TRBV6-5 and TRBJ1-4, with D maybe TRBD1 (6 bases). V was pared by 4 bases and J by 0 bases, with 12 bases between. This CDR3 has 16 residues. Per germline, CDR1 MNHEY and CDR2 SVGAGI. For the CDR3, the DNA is TGTGCCAGCAGTTGGGGGGCGCGCACAACTAATGAAAAACTGTTTTTT. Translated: CASSWGARTTNEKLFF.

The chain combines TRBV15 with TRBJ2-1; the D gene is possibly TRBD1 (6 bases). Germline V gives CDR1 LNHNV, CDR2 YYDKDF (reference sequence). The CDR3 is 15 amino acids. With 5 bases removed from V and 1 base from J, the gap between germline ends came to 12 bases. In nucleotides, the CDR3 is TGTGCCACCAGCGACAGGCAGGGATCCTACAATGAGCAGTTCTTC. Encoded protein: CATSDRQGSYNEQFF.

CDR3 protein: CASSLPKRNTEAFF. In DNA, the CDR3 is TGTGCCAGCAGTTTACCGAAACGGAACACTGAAGCTTTCTTT. The V call is TRBV28, the J call TRBJ1-1; D ambiguous. CDR1 and CDR2 (germline): MDHEN, SYDVKM. CDR3 length: 14 residues. Trimming left V 2 bases short and J 1 base short, with 8 bases between.

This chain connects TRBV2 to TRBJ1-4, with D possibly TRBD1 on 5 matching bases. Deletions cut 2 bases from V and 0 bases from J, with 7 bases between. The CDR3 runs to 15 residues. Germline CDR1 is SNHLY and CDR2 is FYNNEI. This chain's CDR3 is CASSERQTTNEKLFF. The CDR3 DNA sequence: TGTGCCAGCAGTGAAAGACAGACAACTAATGAAAAACTGTTTTTT. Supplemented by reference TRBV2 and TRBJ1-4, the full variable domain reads EPEVTQTPSHQVTQMGQEVILRCVPISNHLYFYWYRQILGQKVEFLVSFYNNEISEKSEIFDDQFSVERPDGSNFTLKIRSTKLEDSAMYFCASSERQTTNEKLFFGSGTQLSVL.